This T cell receptor (beta chain) was sequenced for a study of blood T cell repertoires in COVID-19. Whole-study context: Samples taken during acute and convalescent COVID-19 were collected in the United States, Italy and Spain. T cells, B-cell-depleted T cells, or PBMCs provided the cDNA or gDNA that served as material.

The CDR3 length is 15 residues. Germline V gene lookup returns CDR1 SEHNR and CDR2 FQNEAQ (reference sequence). V shed 2 bases and J shed 5 bases, with 14 bases lying between them. Sequencing was performed with immunoSEQ multiplex PCR; in TCRdb, only in-frame clones are kept and a portion is missing. Of 350,000 or so clones in the sample, approximately 86% were seen once. This chain uses TRBV7-9 with TRBJ2-3; D possibly corresponds to TRBD1 (5 bases). Sequenced sample: PBMCs or T cells enriched from blood (not recorded which). The receptor's source is a woman aged 40 to 50 with acute COVID-19. This CDR3 is CASSLMGRVKDTQYF. CDR3 coding DNA: TGTGCCAGCAGCTTAATGGGCAGGGTGAAAGATACGCAGTATTTT. The variable domain in full, completed from reference TRBV7-9 and TRBJ2-3, reads DTGVSQNPRHKITKRGQNVTFRCDPISEHNRLYWYRQTLGQGPEFLTYFQNEAQLEKSRLLSDRFSAERPKGSFSTLEIQRTEQGDSAMYLCASSLMGRVKDTQYFGPGTRLTVL.